This TCR beta chain came from a study of blood T cell repertoires in COVID-19 (dated by TCRdb to the early 2020s). Turning to the overall study: Samples from collaborators originated in the United States, Italy and Spain and spanned both the acute and convalescent phases of COVID-19. The prospective study material was composed of cDNA or gDNA derived from T cells, B-cell-depleted T cells, or PBMCs. The dataset comprised deeply sampled blood TCRbeta repertoires from subjects exposed to, actively infected with, or recovered from COVID-19. The repertoires were released in a freely available public database intended as a resource for research on the immune response to SARS-CoV-2. The samples were drawn from the first 160 participants of the ongoing ImmuneRACE study and from 950 to 1,500 subjects provided by 6 global collaborators. A de-identified subject ID, COVID-19 status, age in years and sex were almost always included in the sample metadata. HLA class I and class II types, where available, came from metadata supplied by the sample provider rather than from assay-based typing. What the research found in general, with its limitations: The quantity of clinical and demographic metadata differed by source and by participant and was supplied without curation.

This clone was picked up a small number of times. Its antigen specificity is not known. No quality values exist for individual bases; no much larger clone is one base distant. Whole blood was collected in K2EDTA tubes by collaborating institutions according to the institutions' own protocols. Collaborator samples were shipped for TCRbeta analysis as frozen whole blood, isolated PBMCs, or DNA extracted from either sample type. The germline V gene sets CDR1 to LGHNA and CDR2 to YSLEER. The CDR3 numbers 14 residues from cysteine through phenylalanine. Only the CDR3 part of the read is kept: 42 bases, read in frame from the first base. The junction carries 12 bases between V and J, which are trimmed by 3 bases and 4 bases respectively. The immunoSEQ Assay, a bias-controlled multiplex PCR, was used to amplify TCRbeta CDR3 regions from genomic DNA. Turning to the authors' computational methods: Within the assay, amplification of reference gene primers was used to estimate how many nucleated cells each sample contained. To quantify the absolute abundance of each unique TCRbeta CDR3 rearrangement, sequence reads were collapsed and filtered. Productive Simpson clonality was computed per sample as the square root of Simpson's diversity index over productive rearrangements. As stored in TCRdb, this immuneACCESS dataset retains in-frame rearrangements with V and J assigned. A fraction of the clones does not appear; measured against another copy, unresolved V genes explain less than half of the discrepancy, and the remainder lacks a known reason. V and J calls plus clone size are reproduced from that table; the DNA served to infer D and trimming. The sample table shows about 360,000 clones, and more than 70% are seen once. The ten largest make up about 2.7% of the sample.

The sequence was obtained from a man aged 25-45 years with active or convalescent COVID-19. The chain was built from TRBV4-3 and TRBJ1-1; a confident D gene designation cannot be given. Sequenced: peripheral blood. DNA sequence: TGCGCCAGCAGCCAGGCAGCGCCGGGCACTGAAGCTTTCTTT. The translation is CASSQAAPGTEAFF.